This T cell receptor beta chain was profiled in a study of T cells after yellow fever vaccination. Turning to the study itself: For low cell numbers, libraries were made with SMART-Seq v4 Ultra Low Input.

Study-wide results and caveats: Weaker overall was a secondary response that nonetheless peaked faster, on day 5 versus 15. The bulk population could contribute abundant contaminating clonotypes to FACS-sorted repertoires.

V lost 0 bases to trimming and J lost 5 bases, with 11 bases between them. The CDR3 loop spans 14 amino acids. Germline CDR1 and CDR2: SGHRS and YFSETQ. Using its own MiXCR run on the 5' RACE reads, TCRdb lists one record per CDR3 protein. The sample consists of 80,000 to 100,000 distinct CDR3 sequences, around 5.5% of them appearing once. A note on this clonotype: The antigen is unknown.

The clonotype was recovered from a man aged 18 to 30 who received the YFV17D yellow fever vaccine. The chain combines TRBV5-1 with TRBJ2-5; D is possibly TRBD1 (5 bases). Specimen: CD8+ T cells sorted from PBMCs, collected 10 days after the yellow fever booster vaccination. CDR3 protein: CASSLVGRTETQYF. CDR3 sequence (DNA): TGCGCCAGCAGCTTGGTGGGGCGCACGGAGACCCAGTACTTC.